This T cell receptor (beta chain) emerged from a study of blood T cell repertoires in COVID-19. About the study: Specimens from acute and convalescent COVID-19 originated in the United States, Italy and Spain. Nucleic acid was either cDNA or gDNA, and it came from T cells, B-cell-depleted T cells, or PBMCs.

CDR1 SNHLY and CDR2 FYNNEI come from the germline V gene. This CDR3 has 12 residues. V lost 6 bases, J lost 10 bases, and 4 bases stayed unmatched. Per the original methods: Amplification from reference gene primers served as the basis for estimated nucleated cell counts. The method was immunoSEQ multiplex PCR; TCRdb's version includes in-frame clones alone and lacks a portion of them. V and J calls and clone size follow that table, whereas D and trimming were derived from the DNA. The table lists around 230,000 clones, roughly 80% of them singletons. The source of this sequence is a woman aged 80 or over with acute or convalescent COVID-19. This sequence joins TRBV2 and TRBJ1-5; 9 nucleotides match TRBD1. Sequenced sample: peripheral blood. The CDR3 reads CASRWTGEPQHF. In nucleotides, the CDR3 is TGTGCCAGCAGGTGGACAGGGGAACCCCAGCATTTT.